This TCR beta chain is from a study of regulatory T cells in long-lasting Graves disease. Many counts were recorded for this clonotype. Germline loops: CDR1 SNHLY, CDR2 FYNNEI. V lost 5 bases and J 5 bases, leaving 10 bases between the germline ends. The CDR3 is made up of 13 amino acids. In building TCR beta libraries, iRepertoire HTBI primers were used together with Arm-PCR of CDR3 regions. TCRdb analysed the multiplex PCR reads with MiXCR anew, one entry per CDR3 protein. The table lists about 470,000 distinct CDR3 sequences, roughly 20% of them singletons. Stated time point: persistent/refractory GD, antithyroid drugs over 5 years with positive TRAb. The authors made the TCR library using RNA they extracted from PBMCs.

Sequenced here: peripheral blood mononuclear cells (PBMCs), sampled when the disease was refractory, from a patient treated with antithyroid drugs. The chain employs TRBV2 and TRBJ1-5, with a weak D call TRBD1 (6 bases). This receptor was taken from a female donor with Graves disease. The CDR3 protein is CASSPQGHQPQHF. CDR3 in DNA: TGTGCCAGCAGTCCTCAGGGGCATCAGCCCCAGCATTTT.